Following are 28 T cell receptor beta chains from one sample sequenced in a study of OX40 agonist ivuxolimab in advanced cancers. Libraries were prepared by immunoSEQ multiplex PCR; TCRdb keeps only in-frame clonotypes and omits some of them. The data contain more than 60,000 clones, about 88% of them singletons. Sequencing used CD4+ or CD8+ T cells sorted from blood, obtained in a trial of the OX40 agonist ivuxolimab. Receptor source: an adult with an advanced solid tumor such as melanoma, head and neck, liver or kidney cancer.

This CDR3 is CASSTQGALQPQHF. The CDR3 DNA follows: TGTGCCAGCAGCACACAGGGGGCTCTTCAGCCCCAGCATTTT. The chain recombines TRBV7-9 with TRBJ1-5, with 9 bases aligning to TRBD1. The germline V gene encodes CDR1 SEHNR and CDR2 FQNEAQ (reference sequence). J was trimmed by 6 bases and V by 5 bases; bases with no gene match: 5. CDR3 length equals 14 residues.

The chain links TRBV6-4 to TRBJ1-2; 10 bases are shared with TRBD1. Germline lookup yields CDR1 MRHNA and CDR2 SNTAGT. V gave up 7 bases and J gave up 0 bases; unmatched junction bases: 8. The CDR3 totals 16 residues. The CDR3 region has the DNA TGTGCCAGCACGGGGGACAGGGGTGAGACTAACTATGGCTACACCTTC. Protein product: CASTGDRGETNYGYTF.

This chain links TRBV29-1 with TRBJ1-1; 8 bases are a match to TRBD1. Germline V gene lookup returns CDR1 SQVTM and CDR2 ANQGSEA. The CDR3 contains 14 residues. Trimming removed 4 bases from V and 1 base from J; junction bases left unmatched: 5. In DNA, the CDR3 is TGCAGCGTTGCTCCCAGGGGGCGGAACACTGAAGCTTTCTTT. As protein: CSVAPRGRNTEAFF.

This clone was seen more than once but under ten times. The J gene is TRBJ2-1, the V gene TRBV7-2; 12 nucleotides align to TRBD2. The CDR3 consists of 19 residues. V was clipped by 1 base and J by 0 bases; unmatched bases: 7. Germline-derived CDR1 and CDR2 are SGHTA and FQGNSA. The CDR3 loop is CASSLGRTSGKSSYNEQFF. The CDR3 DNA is TGTGCCAGCAGCTTAGGACGGACTAGCGGGAAGAGCTCCTACAATGAGCAGTTCTTC. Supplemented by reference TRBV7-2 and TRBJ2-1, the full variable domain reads GAGVSQSPSNKVTEKGKDVELRCDPISGHTALYWYRQSLGQGLEFLIYFQGNSAPDKSGLPSDRFSAERTGGSVSTLTIQRTQQEDSAVYLCASSLGRTSGKSSYNEQFFGPGTRLTVL.

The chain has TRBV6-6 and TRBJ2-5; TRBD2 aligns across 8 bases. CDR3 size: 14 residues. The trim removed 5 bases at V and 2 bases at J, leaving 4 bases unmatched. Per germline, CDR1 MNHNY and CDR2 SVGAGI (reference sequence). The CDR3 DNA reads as TGTGCCAGCAGTCCTGGGACTAGGCAAGAGACCCAGTACTTC. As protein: CASSPGTRQETQYF.

CDR3 region: CASSVGPSGGSPTQYF. In DNA form, the CDR3 reads TGTGCCAGCAGCGTTGGGCCTAGCGGGGGGTCACCCACCCAGTACTTC. This sequence joins TRBV5-4 and TRBJ2-5, with 11 bases matching TRBD2. The V gene's germline CDR1 is SGHNT and CDR2 YYREEE (reference sequence). V lost 4 bases and J lost 8; bases outside the gene matches: 13. The CDR3 extends over 16 amino acids.

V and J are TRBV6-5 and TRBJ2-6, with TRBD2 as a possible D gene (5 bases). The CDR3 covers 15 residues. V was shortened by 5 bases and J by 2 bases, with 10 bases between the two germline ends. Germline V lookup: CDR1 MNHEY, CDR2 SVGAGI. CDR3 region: CASSRFGTGANVLTF. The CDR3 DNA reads TGTGCCAGCAGTCGTTTCGGGACTGGGGCCAACGTCCTGACTTTC.

The CDR3 region has the DNA TGTGCCAGCAGTGAATGGGCGGGACCCTACGAGCAGTACTTC. This codes for CASSEWAGPYEQYF. The chain combines TRBV2 with TRBJ2-7; a possible D gene is TRBD2 (6 bases). Germline V CDR1 and CDR2: SNHLY, FYNNEI. This CDR3 is 14 amino acids long. Trimming took 2 bases from V and 2 from J, leaving 10 bases between them.

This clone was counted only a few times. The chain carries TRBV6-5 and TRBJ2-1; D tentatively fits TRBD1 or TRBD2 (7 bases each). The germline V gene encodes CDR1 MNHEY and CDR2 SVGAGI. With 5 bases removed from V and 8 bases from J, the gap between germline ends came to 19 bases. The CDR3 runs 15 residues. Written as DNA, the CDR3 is TGTGCCAGCAGTCTGCGTGGGGGAGGGGGCGATGAGCAGTTCTTC. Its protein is CASSLRGGGGDEQFF.

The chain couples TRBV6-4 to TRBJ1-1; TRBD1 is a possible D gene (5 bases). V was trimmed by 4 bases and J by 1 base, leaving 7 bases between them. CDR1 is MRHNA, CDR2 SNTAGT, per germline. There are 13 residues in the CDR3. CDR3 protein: CASSVDRNTEAFF. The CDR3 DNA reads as TGTGCCAGCAGTGTCGACAGGAACACTGAAGCTTTCTTT.

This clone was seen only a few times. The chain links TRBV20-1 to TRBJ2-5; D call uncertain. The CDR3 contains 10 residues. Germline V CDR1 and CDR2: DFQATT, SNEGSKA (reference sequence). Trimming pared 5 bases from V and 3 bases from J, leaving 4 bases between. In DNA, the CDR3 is TGCAGTGCTTTAAAAGAGACCCAGTACTTC. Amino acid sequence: CSALKETQYF.

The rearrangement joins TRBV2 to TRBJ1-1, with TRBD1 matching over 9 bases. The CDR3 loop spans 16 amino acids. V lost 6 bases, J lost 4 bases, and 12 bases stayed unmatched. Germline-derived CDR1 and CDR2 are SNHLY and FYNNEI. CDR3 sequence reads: CASSVKRQGGGTEAFF. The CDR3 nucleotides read TGTGCCAGCAGCGTAAAGCGACAGGGGGGTGGCACTGAAGCTTTCTTT.

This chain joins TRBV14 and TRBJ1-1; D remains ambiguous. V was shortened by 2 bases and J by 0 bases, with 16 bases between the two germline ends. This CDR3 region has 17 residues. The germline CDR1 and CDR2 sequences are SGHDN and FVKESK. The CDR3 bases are TGTGCCAGCAGCCAAAGAGGCGGCGGATACATGAACACTGAAGCTTTCTTT. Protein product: CASSQRGGGYMNTEAFF.

The CDR3 DNA sequence: TGTGCCAGCAGCTTAGCGGGAGGAGGACTACTCACAGATACGCAGTATTTT. Protein sequence: CASSLAGGGLLTDTQYF. V and J are TRBV11-1 and TRBJ2-3; D may be TRBD2 (6 bases). V shed 0 bases and J shed 2 bases, with 15 bases lying between them. Germline V lookup: CDR1 SGHAT, CDR2 FQDESV (reference sequence). The CDR3 length is 17 residues. Together with reference TRBV11-1 and TRBJ2-3, the CDR3 gives the full variable domain: EAEVAQSPRYKITEKSQAVAFWCDPISGHATLYWYRQILGQGPELLVQFQDESVVDDSQLPKDRFSAERLKGVDSTLKIQPAELGDSAMYLCASSLAGGGLLTDTQYFGPGTRLTVL.

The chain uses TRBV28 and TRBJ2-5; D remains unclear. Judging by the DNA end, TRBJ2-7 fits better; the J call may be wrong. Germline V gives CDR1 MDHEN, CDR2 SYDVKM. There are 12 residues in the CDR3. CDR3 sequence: CASSATVYEQYF. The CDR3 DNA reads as TGTGCCAGCAGTGCTACAGTTTACGAGCAGTACTTC.

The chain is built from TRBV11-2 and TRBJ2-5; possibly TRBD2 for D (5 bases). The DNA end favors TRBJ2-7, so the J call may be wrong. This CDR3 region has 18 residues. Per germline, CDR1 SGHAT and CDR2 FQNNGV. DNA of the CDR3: TGTGCCAGCAGCCCGAGAGCTCTCACGGTGACTGCGGGCTTCGAGCAGTACTTC. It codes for CASSPRALTVTAGFEQYF.

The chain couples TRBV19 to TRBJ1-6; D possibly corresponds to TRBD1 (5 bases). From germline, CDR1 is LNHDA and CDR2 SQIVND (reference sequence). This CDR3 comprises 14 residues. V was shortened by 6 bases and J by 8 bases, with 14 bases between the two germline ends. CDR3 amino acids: CASRGRWDDSPLHF. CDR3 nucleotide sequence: TGTGCCAGTAGGGGACGGTGGGATGATTCACCCCTCCACTTT.

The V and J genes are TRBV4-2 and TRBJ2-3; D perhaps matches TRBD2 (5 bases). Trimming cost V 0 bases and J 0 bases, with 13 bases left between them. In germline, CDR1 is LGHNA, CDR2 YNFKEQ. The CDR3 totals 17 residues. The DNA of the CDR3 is TGTGCCAGCAGCCAAGAGCGAGCGGAGGCTAGCACAGATACGCAGTATTTT. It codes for CASSQERAEASTDTQYF.

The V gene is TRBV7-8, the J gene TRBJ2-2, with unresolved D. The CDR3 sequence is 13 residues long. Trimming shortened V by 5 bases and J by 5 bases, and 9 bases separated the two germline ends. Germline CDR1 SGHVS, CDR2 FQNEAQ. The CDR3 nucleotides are TGTGCCAGCAGCCCTAGTCGGACCGGGGAGCTGTTTTTT. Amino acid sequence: CASSPSRTGELFF. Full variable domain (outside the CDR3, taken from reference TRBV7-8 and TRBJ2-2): GAGVSQSPRYKVAKRGQDVALRCDPISGHVSLFWYQQALGQGPEFLTYFQNEAQLDKSGLPSDRFFAERPEGSVSTLKIQRTQQEDSAVYLCASSPSRTGELFFGEGSRLTVL.

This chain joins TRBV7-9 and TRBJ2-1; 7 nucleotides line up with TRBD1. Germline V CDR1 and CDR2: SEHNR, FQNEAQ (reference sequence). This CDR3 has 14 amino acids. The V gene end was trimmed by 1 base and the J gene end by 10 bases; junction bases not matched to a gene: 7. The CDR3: CASSLGGQANEQFF. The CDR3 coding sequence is TGTGCCAGCAGCTTAGGAGGACAGGCTAACGAGCAGTTCTTC.

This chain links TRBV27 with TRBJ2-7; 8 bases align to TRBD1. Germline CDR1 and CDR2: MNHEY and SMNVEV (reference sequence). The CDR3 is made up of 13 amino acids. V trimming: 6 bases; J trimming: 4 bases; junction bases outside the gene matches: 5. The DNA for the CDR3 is TGTGCCAGCAGAAAAGACAGGGGTTACGAGCAGTACTTC. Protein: CASRKDRGYEQYF.

In nucleotides, the CDR3 is TGTGCCAGCTCACCAAGAGACAGCCCTAGCGAGCAGTACTTC. Its translation is CASSPRDSPSEQYF. The chain has TRBV18 and TRBJ2-7; the D gene is possibly TRBD1 (5 bases). The CDR3 is made up of 14 amino acids. V gave up 2 bases and J gave up 6 bases, with 14 bases separating them. Germline assignment: CDR1 KGHSH and CDR2 LQKENI.

CDR3 protein: CSGGQGASYGYTF. The DNA of the CDR3 is TGCAGCGGAGGACAGGGAGCGAGCTATGGCTACACCTTC. The V call is TRBV29-1, the J call TRBJ1-2; 8 bases agree with TRBD1. CDR3 length: 13 amino acids. CDR1 is SQVTM and CDR2 is ANQGSEA in the germline V gene. J gave up 4 bases and V 7 bases, and 8 bases lay outside the gene matches.

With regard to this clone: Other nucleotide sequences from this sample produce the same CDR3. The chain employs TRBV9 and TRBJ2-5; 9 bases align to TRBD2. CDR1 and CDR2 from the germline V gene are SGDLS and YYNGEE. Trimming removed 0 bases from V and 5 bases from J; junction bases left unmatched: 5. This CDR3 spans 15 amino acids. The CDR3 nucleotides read TGTGCCAGCAGCGTAGGCGGGGGGGCCGGGGAGACCCAGTACTTC. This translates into CASSVGGGAGETQYF. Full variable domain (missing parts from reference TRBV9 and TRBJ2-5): DSGVTQTPKHLITATGQRVTLRCSPRSGDLSVYWYQQSLDQGLQFLIQYYNGEERAKGNILERFSAQQFPDLHSELNLSSLELGDSALYFCASSVGGGAGETQYFGPGTRLLVL.

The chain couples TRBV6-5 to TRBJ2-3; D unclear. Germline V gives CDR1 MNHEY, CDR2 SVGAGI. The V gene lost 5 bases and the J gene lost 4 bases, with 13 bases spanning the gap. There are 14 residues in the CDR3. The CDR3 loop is CASSALFESDTQYF. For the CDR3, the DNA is TGTGCCAGCAGTGCCCTATTTGAGTCAGATACGCAGTATTTT.

CDR3 region: CASSRSHRTENTEAFF. Written as DNA, the CDR3 is TGCGCCAGCAGCCGCTCACACCGGACAGAGAACACTGAAGCTTTCTTT. The chain uses TRBV4-1 and TRBJ1-1; maybe TRBD1 (6 bases). The germline gives CDR1 MGHRA, CDR2 YSYEKL. V lost 4 bases to trimming and J lost 1 base, with 16 bases between them. The CDR3 is 16 residues long.

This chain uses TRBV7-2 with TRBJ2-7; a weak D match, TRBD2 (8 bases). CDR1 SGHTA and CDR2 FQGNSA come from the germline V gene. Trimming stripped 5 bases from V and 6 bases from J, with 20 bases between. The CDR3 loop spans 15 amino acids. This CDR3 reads CASSVQGTSLGEQYF. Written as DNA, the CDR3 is TGTGCCAGCAGCGTACAGGGGACTAGTCTTGGCGAGCAGTACTTC.

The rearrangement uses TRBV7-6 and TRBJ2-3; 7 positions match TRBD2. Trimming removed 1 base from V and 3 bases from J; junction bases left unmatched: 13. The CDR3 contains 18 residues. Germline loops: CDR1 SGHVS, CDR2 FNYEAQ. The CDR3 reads CASSLGVFAGEWTDTQYF. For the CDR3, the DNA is TGTGCCAGCAGCTTAGGAGTTTTTGCGGGAGAATGGACAGATACGCAGTATTTT.